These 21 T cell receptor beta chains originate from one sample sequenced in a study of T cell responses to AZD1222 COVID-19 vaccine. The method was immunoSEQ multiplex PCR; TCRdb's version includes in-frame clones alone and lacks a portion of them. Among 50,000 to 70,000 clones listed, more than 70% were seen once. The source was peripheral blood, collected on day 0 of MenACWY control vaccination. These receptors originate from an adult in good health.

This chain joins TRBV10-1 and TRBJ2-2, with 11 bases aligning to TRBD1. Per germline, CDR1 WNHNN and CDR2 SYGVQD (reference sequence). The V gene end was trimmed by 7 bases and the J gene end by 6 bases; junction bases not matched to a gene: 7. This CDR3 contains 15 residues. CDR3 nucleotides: TGCGCCAGCATGCCGGGACAGGGGGACTCCGGGGAGCTGTTTTTT. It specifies CASMPGQGDSGELFF.

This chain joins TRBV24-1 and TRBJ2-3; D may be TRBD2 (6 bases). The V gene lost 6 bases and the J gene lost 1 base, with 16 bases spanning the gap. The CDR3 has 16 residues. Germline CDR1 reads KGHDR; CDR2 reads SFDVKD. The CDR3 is CATSKTGTGRTDTQYF. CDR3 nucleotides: TGTGCCACCAGTAAAACCGGGACTGGACGCACAGATACGCAGTATTTT.

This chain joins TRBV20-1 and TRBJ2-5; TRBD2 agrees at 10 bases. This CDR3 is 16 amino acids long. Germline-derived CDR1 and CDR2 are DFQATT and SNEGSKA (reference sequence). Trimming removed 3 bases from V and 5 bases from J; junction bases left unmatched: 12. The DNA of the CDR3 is TGCAGTGCTAGTCTAGCTAGCGGGAGAATGGAGGAGACCCAGTACTTC. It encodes CSASLASGRMEETQYF.

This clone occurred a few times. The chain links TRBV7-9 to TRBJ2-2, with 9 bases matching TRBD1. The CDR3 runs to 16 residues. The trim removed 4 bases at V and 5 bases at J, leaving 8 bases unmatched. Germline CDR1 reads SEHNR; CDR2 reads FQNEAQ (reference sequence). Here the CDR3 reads CASSYTGGIRTGELFF. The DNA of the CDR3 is TGTGCCAGCAGCTATACAGGGGGCATTAGGACCGGGGAGCTGTTTTTT.

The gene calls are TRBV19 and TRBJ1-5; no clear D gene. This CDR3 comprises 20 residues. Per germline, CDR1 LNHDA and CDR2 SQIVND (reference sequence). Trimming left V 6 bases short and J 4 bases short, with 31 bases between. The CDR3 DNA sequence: TGTGCCAGTAGCTTTCTTCAATCATTATACACAACCCGAAATAATCAGCCCCAGCATTTT. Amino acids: CASSFLQSLYTTRNNQPQHF. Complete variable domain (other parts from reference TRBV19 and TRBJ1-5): DGGITQSPKYLFRKEGQNVTLSCEQNLNHDAMYWYRQDPGQGLRLIYYSQIVNDFQKGDIAEGYSVSREKKESFPLTVTSAQKNPTAFYLCASSFLQSLYTTRNNQPQHFGDGTRLSIL.

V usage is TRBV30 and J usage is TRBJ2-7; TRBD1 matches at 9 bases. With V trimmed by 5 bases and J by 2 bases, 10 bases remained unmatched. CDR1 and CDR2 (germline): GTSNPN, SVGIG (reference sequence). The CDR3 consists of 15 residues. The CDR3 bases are TGTGCCTGGGGCCCCGGACAGGGGATAGCCTACGAGCAGTACTTC. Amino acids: CAWGPGQGIAYEQYF.

CDR3 DNA sequence: TGTGCCAGCACGAGGGGATTTACGACAGGCTACAGCTTGGGGTACGAGCAGTACTTC. It yields the protein CASTRGFTTGYSLGYEQYF. The chain uses TRBV2 and TRBJ2-7; D perhaps matches TRBD1 (6 bases). The V end lost 7 bases, the J end lost 4 bases, and 32 bases lay between the germline ends. CDR1 and CDR2 (germline): SNHLY, FYNNEI. The CDR3 is 19 residues long.

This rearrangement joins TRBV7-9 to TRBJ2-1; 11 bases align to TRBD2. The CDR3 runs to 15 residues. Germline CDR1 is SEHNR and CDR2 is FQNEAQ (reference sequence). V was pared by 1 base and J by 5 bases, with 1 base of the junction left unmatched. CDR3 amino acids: CASSLVGLADNEQFF. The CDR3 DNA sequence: TGTGCCAGCAGCTTAGTGGGACTAGCGGACAATGAGCAGTTCTTC. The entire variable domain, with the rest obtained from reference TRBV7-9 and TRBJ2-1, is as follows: DTGVSQNPRHKITKRGQNVTFRCDPISEHNRLYWYRQTLGQGPEFLTYFQNEAQLEKSRLLSDRFSAERPKGSFSTLEIQRTEQGDSAMYLCASSLVGLADNEQFFGPGTRLTVL.

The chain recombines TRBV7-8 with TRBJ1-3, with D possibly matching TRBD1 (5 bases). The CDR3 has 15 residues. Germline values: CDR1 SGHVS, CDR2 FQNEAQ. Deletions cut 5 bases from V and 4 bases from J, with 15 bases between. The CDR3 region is CASSPTRADGNTIYF. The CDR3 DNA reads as TGTGCCAGCAGCCCAACCAGGGCAGACGGAAACACCATATATTTT.

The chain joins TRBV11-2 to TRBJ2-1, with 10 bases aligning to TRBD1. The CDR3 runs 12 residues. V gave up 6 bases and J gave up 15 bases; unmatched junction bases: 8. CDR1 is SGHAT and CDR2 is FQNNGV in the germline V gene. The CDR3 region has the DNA TGTGCCAGCAGGGGTCCGGGACAGGGGACGTTCTTC. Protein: CASRGPGQGTFF.

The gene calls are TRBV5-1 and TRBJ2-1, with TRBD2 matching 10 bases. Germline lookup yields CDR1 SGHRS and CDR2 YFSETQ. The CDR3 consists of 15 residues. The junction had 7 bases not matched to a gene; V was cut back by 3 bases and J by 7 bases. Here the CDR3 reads CASSSGTSDWNEQFF. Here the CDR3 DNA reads TGCGCCAGCAGCTCCGGGACTAGCGATTGGAATGAGCAGTTCTTC. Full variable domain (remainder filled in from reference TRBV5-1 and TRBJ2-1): KAGVTQTPRYLIKTRGQQVTLSCSPISGHRSVSWYQQTPGQGLQFLFEYFSETQRNKGNFPGRFSGRQFSNSRSEMNVSTLELGDSALYLCASSSGTSDWNEQFFGPGTRLTVL.

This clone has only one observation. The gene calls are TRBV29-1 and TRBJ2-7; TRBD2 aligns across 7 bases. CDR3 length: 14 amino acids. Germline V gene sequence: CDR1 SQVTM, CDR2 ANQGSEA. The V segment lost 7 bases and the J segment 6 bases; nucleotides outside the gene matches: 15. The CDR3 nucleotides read TGCAGCGCTCAGAGGGCTAGCGGAGGACGCGAGCAGTACTTC. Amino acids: CSAQRASGGREQYF.

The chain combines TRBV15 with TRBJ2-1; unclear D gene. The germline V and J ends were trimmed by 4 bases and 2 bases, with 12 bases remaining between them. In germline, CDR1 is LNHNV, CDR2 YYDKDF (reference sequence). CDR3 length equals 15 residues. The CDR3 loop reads CATSTPRGTYNEQFF. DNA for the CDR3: TGTGCCACCAGCACCCCCCGCGGCACCTACAATGAGCAGTTCTTC.

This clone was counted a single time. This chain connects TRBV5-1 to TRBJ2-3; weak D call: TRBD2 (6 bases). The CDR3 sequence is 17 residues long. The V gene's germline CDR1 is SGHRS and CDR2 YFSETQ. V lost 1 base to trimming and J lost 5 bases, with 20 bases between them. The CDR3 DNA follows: TGCGCCAGCAGCTTGACTCGGCGGGGCGGCAGTGGAGATACGCAGTATTTT. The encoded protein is CASSLTRRGGSGDTQYF.

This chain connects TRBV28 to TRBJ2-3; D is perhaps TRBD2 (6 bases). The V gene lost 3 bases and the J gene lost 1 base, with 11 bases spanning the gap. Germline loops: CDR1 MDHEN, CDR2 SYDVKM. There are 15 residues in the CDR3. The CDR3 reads CASSLPTGGTDTQYF. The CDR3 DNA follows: TGTGCCAGCAGTTTGCCGACGGGGGGCACAGATACGCAGTATTTT.

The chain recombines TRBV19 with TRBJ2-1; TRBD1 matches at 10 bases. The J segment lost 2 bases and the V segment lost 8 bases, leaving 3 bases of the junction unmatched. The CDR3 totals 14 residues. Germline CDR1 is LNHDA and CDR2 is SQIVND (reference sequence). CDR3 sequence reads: CASSGQGPYNEQFF. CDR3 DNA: TGTGCCAGTTCGGGACAGGGGCCCTACAATGAGCAGTTCTTC.

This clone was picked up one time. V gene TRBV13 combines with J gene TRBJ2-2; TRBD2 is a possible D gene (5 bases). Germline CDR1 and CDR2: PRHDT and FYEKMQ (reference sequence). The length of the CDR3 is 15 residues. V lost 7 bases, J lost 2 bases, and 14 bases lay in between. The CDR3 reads CASKYLTGNTGELFF. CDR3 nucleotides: TGTGCCAGCAAATACCTGACGGGAAACACCGGGGAGCTGTTTTTT.

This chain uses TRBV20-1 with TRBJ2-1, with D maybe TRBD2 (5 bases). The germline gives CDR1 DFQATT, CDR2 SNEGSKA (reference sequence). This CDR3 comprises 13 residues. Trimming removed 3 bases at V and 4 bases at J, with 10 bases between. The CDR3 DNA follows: TGCAGTGCTAGTAGGACTTTTTACAATGAGCAGTTCTTC. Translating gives CSASRTFYNEQFF.

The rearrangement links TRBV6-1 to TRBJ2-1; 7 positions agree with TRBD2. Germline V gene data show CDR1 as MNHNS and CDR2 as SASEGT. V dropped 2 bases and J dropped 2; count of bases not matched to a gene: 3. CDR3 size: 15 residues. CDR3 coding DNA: TGTGCCAGCAGTGAATCAAGCGGGACCTACAATGAGCAGTTCTTC. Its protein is CASSESSGTYNEQFF.

CDR3 protein: CASSPQYSNQPQHF. CDR3 coding DNA: TGTGCCAGCAGCCCCCAGTATAGCAATCAGCCCCAGCATTTT. The chain couples TRBV28 to TRBJ1-5; no reliable D call. There are 14 residues in the CDR3. The germline gives CDR1 MDHEN, CDR2 SYDVKM. The V end was cut by 6 bases, the J end by 0 bases, with 9 bases between.

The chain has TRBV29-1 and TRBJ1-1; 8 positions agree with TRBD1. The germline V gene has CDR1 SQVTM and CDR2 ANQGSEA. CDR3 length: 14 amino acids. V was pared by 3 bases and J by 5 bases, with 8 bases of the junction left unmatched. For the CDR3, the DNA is TGCAGCGTTGATTTGAGCACAGGGGGAACTGAAGCTTTCTTT. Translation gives CSVDLSTGGTEAFF.